This is a list of T cell receptor beta chains from one sample in a study of shared clonotypes between healthy human individuals. The protocol was immunoSEQ multiplex PCR, while the TCRdb copy is restricted to in-frame clones and leaves out a portion. The repertoire holds 1.6 million or so clones, with around 98.5% as singletons. Specimen: naive CD4+ T cells sorted from blood. Every receptor here comes from a man aged 25-40 years in good health. The CDR3 runs from the conserved cysteine through the conserved F or W. D genes are given only for firm matches. Size is stated for part of the rows, as once, few or many counts, or as a class when the clone is expanded.

V: TRBV28
size: .
D: .
J: TRBJ2-1
DNA: TGTGCCAGCAGTCACCGACAGACCTACAATGAGCAGTTCTTC
CDR3: CASSHRQTYNEQFF

V: TRBV6-1
size: once
D: TRBD1
J: TRBJ1-5
DNA: TGTGCCAGCAGTTTGGACAGGGAGAGTCAGCCCCAGCATTTT
CDR3: CASSLDRESQPQHF

V: TRBV19
size: .
D: TRBD1
J: TRBJ1-5
DNA: TGTGCCAGTAGACGGACAGGGGGAGGCAATCAGCCCCAGCATTTT
CDR3: CASRRTGGGNQPQHF

V: TRBV9
size: .
D: .
J: TRBJ2-5
DNA: TGTGCCAGCAGCGTCATTGGGGGGACCCAGTACTTC
CDR3: CASSVIGGTQYF

V: TRBV7-2
size: .
D: TRBD1
J: TRBJ1-2
DNA: TGTGCCAGCAGCTACTCAGGGGGCTTAGACTATGGCTACACCTTC
CDR3: CASSYSGGLDYGYTF

V: TRBV7-3
size: .
D: .
J: TRBJ2-1
DNA: TGTGCCAGCAGCTTAGGGGCGGGGTCGGGCAATGAGCAGTTCTTC
CDR3: CASSLGAGSGNEQFF

V: TRBV9
size: .
D: TRBD1
J: TRBJ1-2
DNA: TGTGCCAGCAGCGCGGGACAGGCGGCAATCCCTAACTATGGCTACACCTTC
CDR3: CASSAGQAAIPNYGYTF

V: TRBV14
size: .
D: .
J: TRBJ2-2
DNA: TGTGCCAGCAGCCAACTGAAGACTGAAAGATTACCGAACACCGGGGAGCTGTTTTTT
CDR3: CASSQLKTERLPNTGELFF

V: TRBV2
size: once
D: .
J: TRBJ1-3
DNA: TGTGCCAGCAGTGAAGCGCGGGCCAGGCCTGGAAACACCATATATTTT
CDR3: CASSEARARPGNTIYF

V: TRBV6-1
size: once
D: TRBD2
J: TRBJ2-7
DNA: TGTGCCAGCATCAGCGGGGGCTACGAGCAGTACTTC
CDR3: CASISGGYEQYF

V: TRBV27
size: .
D: .
J: TRBJ1-2
DNA: TGTGCCAGCAGAACCTTTAGGGGTGACAGCTATGGCTACACCTTC
CDR3: CASRTFRGDSYGYTF

V: TRBV5-6
size: .
D: TRBD1
J: TRBJ1-2
DNA: TGTGCCAGCAGCTCAAAGGGGGCAAGGTCTGGCTACACCTTC
CDR3: CASSSKGARSGYTF

V: TRBV5-1
size: few
D: .
J: TRBJ2-1
DNA: TGCGCCAGCAGCTTGACCGGGACAAGTTACAATGAGCAGTTCTTC
CDR3: CASSLTGTSYNEQFF

V: TRBV9
size: .
D: .
J: TRBJ2-1
DNA: TGTGCCAGCAGCGCCACCCGGGGAAAACTTTCCTACAATGAGCAGTTCTTC
CDR3: CASSATRGKLSYNEQFF

V: TRBV29-1
size: .
D: TRBD2
J: TRBJ2-1
DNA: TGCAGCGTTGGGCTAGCGGGAGGCGGTTCCTACAATGAGCAGTTCTTC
CDR3: CSVGLAGGGSYNEQFF

V: TRBV18
size: .
D: .
J: TRBJ2-7
DNA: TGTGCCAGCTCACTCGGGGCGCTCCCCAACGAGCAGTACTTC
CDR3: CASSLGALPNEQYF

V: TRBV14
size: .
D: TRBD2
J: TRBJ2-6
DNA: TGTGCCAGCAGCCAAGGATTTGGCGGGAGGAATTGGCCTGGGGCCAACGTCCTGACTTTC
CDR3: CASSQGFGGRNWPGANVLTF

V: TRBV6-1
size: .
D: .
J: TRBJ1-2
DNA: TGTGCCAGCAGTGAACAGGGACCTAACTATGGCTACACCTTC
CDR3: CASSEQGPNYGYTF

V: TRBV6-1
size: .
D: .
J: TRBJ2-1
DNA: TGTGCCAGCAGTGAATCATCCGACAGGCTCCTTGACAATGAGCAGTTCTTC
CDR3: CASSESSDRLLDNEQFF

V: TRBV7-9
size: .
D: .
J: TRBJ2-3
DNA: TGTGCCAGCAGTCCCTCGGTGTCAGATACGCAGTATTTT
CDR3: CASSPSVSDTQYF

V: TRBV9
size: .
D: TRBD2
J: TRBJ2-2
DNA: TGTGCCAGCAGCGTAGCCCTAGGGCTAGCGGGAGAGGCCGGGGAGCTGTTTTTT
CDR3: CASSVALGLAGEAGELFF

V: TRBV28
size: .
D: .
J: TRBJ2-7
DNA: TGTGCCAGCAGTTTATCGGGGCTCTACGAGCAGTACTTC
CDR3: CASSLSGLYEQYF

V: TRBV6-1
size: .
D: TRBD1
J: TRBJ2-7
DNA: TGTGCCAGCAGCCAGGACAGGGGGGGCTACGAGCAGTACTTC
CDR3: CASSQDRGGYEQYF

V: TRBV6-5
size: .
D: .
J: TRBJ1-5
DNA: TGTGCCAGCAGATGGATTCGGGACCAGCCCCAGCATTTT
CDR3: CASRWIRDQPQHF

V: TRBV7-2
size: .
D: TRBD2
J: TRBJ2-1
DNA: TGTGCCAGCAGACTAGTCGGGAGGAGCAATGAGCAGTTCTTC
CDR3: CASRLVGRSNEQFF

V: TRBV6-5
size: .
D: TRBD2
J: TRBJ2-7
DNA: TGTGCCAGCAGTAAGGGGACTACTTTCTCCTACGAGCAGTACTTC
CDR3: CASSKGTTFSYEQYF

V: TRBV5-1
size: .
D: .
J: TRBJ2-5
DNA: TGCGCCAGCAGCTTGGTGGCGGGGAAGGCGGAGACCCAGTACTTC
CDR3: CASSLVAGKAETQYF

V: TRBV27
size: .
D: TRBD1
J: TRBJ1-2
DNA: TGTGCCAGCAGTTTCAGCACCGGGACAGGGACCTATGGCTACACCTTC
CDR3: CASSFSTGTGTYGYTF

V: TRBV10-3
size: .
D: .
J: TRBJ2-1
DNA: TGTGCCACCCAAGAAGCGGGTACAACCTACAATGAGCAGTTCTTC
CDR3: CATQEAGTTYNEQFF

V: TRBV18
size: .
D: TRBD1
J: TRBJ1-2
DNA: TGTGCCAGCTCACCGAGGGGGCTCGACTATGGCTACACCTTC
CDR3: CASSPRGLDYGYTF

V: TRBV27
size: once
D: TRBD1
J: TRBJ2-1
DNA: TGTGCCAGCAGTTCCCGGACAGGGGGTGTCTACAATGAGCAGTTCTTC
CDR3: CASSSRTGGVYNEQFF

V: TRBV5-1
size: .
D: TRBD2
J: TRBJ2-3
DNA: TGCGCCAGCAGCCTAGGACTAGCCACGGCAGATACGCAGTATTTT
CDR3: CASSLGLATADTQYF

V: TRBV2
size: .
D: TRBD1
J: TRBJ1-1
DNA: TGTGCCAGCAGGGTAACAGGGGTTGGTGAAGCTTTCTTT
CDR3: CASRVTGVGEAFF

V: TRBV14
size: once
D: .
J: TRBJ2-5
DNA: TGTGCCAGCAGCCCGCTAGCCGGGCTCGGGAAGACCCAGTACTTC
CDR3: CASSPLAGLGKTQYF

V: TRBV14
size: .
D: .
J: TRBJ1-2
DNA: TGTGCCAGCAGCCAAGCGGGGTTATATGGCTACACCTTC
CDR3: CASSQAGLYGYTF

V: TRBV11-2
size: .
D: TRBD2
J: TRBJ2-7
DNA: TGTGCCAGCAGCTTACAGGGACTAGCGGGAGGCGGCTACGAGCAGTACTTC
CDR3: CASSLQGLAGGGYEQYF

V: TRBV10-3
size: .
D: TRBD1
J: TRBJ2-1
DNA: TGTGCCATCAGTGGCCGGGGACAGGGATCAGCCTACAATGAGCAGTTCTTC
CDR3: CAISGRGQGSAYNEQFF

V: TRBV11-3
size: .
D: .
J: TRBJ2-5
DNA: TGTGCCAGCAGCTCGAGACCGCGCGAGACCCAGTACTTC
CDR3: CASSSRPRETQYF

V: TRBV7-2
size: .
D: .
J: TRBJ2-7
DNA: TGTGCCAGCAGCCCGTACGGGGCCTACGAGCAGTACTTC
CDR3: CASSPYGAYEQYF

V: TRBV28
size: .
D: .
J: TRBJ2-1
DNA: TGTGCCAGCAGTCCCTATCGACTTTACAATGAGCAGTTCTTC
CDR3: CASSPYRLYNEQFF

V: TRBV5-1
size: .
D: TRBD2
J: TRBJ2-5
DNA: TGCGCCAGCAGCGATAGCGGGAGGGGAGAGACCCAGTACTTC
CDR3: CASSDSGRGETQYF

V: TRBV5-6
size: .
D: .
J: TRBJ2-7
DNA: TGTGCCAGCAGCTCCCAATCGAGAACGCCGTACTTC
CDR3: CASSSQSRTPYF

V: TRBV7-2
size: .
D: .
J: TRBJ1-1
DNA: TGTGCCAGCAGCTTCGGAGGGGACACTGAAGCTTTCTTT
CDR3: CASSFGGDTEAFF